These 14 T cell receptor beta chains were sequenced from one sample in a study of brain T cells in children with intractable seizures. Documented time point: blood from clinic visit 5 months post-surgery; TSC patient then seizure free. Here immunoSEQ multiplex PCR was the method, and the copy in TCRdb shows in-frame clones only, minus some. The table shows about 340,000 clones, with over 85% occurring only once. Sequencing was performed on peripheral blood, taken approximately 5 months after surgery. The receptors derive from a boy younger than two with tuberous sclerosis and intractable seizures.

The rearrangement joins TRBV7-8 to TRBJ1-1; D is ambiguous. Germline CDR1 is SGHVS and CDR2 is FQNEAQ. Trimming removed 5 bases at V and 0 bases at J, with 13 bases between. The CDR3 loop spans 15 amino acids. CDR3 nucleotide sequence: TGTGCCAGCAGCCCCCACACACACATGAACACTGAAGCTTTCTTT. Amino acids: CASSPHTHMNTEAFF.

The CDR3 loop reads CASSQDTAYEQYF. DNA of the CDR3: TGCGCCAGCAGCCAAGATACCGCCTACGAGCAGTACTTC. The chain links TRBV4-1 to TRBJ2-7; no clear D. This CDR3 is built from 13 residues. The germline V gene encodes CDR1 MGHRA and CDR2 YSYEKL. Trimming removed 0 bases at V and 2 bases at J, with 5 bases between.

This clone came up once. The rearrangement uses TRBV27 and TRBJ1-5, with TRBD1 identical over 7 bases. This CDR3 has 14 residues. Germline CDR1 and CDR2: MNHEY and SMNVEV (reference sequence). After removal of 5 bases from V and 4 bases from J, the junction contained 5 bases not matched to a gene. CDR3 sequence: CASSETGRNQPQHF. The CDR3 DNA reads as TGTGCCAGCAGTGAGACAGGGCGGAATCAGCCCCAGCATTTT.

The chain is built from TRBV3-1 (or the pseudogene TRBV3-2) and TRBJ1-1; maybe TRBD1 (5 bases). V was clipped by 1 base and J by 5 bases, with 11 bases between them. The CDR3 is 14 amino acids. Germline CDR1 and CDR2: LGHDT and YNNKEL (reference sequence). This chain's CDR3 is CASSQGRGFTEAFF. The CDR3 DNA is TGTGCCAGCAGCCAAGGCCGGGGGTTTACTGAAGCTTTCTTT.

CDR3 loop: CASISDGGVWSNQPQHF. For the CDR3, the DNA is TGTGCCAGCATTTCAGATGGAGGGGTTTGGTCTAATCAGCCCCAGCATTTT. The chain carries TRBV21-1 and TRBJ1-5. TRBV21-1 is termed a pseudogene. The CDR3 runs 17 residues.

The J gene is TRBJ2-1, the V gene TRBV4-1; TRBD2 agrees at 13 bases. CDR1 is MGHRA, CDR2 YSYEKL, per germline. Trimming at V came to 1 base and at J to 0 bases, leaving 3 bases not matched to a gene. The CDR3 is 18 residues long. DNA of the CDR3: TGCGCCAGCAGCCAAGTCTGGACTAGCGGGAGCTCCTACAATGAGCAGTTCTTC. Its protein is CASSQVWTSGSSYNEQFF.

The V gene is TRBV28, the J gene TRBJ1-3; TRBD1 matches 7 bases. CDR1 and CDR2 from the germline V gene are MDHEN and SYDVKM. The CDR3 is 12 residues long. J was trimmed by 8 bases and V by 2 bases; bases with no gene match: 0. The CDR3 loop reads CASSLQGDTIYF. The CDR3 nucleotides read TGTGCCAGCAGTTTACAGGGGGACACCATATATTTT.

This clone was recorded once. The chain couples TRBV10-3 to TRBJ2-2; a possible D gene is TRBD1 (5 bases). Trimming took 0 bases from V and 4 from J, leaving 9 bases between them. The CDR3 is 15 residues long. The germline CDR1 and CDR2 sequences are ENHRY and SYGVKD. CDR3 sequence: CAISESGLITGELFF. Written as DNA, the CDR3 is TGTGCCATCAGTGAGTCGGGGCTGATCACCGGGGAGCTGTTTTTT.

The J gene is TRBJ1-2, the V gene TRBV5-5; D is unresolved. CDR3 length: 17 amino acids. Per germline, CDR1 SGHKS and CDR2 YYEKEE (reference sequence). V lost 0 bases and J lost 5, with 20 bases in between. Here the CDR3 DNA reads TGTGCCAGCAGCTTGGGGGTGTCGTCAACTCGCCGATATGGCTACACCTTC. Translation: CASSLGVSSTRRYGYTF.

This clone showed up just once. The CDR3, as DNA: TGCGCCAGCAGCTTGGCGAGGAATACTAACCTCCAAGAGACCCAGTACTTC. As protein: CASSLARNTNLQETQYF. The chain recombines TRBV5-1 with TRBJ2-5; D unresolved. The ends were cut back, 0 bases at V and 1 base at J, with 16 bases in the middle. Per the germline V gene, CDR1 is SGHRS and CDR2 is YFSETQ. The CDR3 is made up of 17 amino acids. Using reference TRBV5-1 and TRBJ2-5 for the parts outside the CDR3, the full variable domain is KAGVTQTPRYLIKTRGQQVTLSCSPISGHRSVSWYQQTPGQGLQFLFEYFSETQRNKGNFPGRFSGRQFSNSRSEMNVSTLELGDSALYLCASSLARNTNLQETQYFGPGTRLLVL.

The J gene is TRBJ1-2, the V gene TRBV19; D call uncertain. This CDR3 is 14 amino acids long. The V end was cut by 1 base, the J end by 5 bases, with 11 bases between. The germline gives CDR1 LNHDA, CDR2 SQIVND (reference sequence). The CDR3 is CASSIADASYGYTF. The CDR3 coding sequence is TGTGCCAGTAGTATAGCCGATGCGTCATATGGCTACACCTTC.

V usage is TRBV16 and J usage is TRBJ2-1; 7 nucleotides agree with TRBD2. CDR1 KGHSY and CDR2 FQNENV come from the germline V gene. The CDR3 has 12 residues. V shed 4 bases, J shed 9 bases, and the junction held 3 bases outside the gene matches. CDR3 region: CASSRLAGEQFF. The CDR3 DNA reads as TGTGCCAGCAGCCGACTAGCTGGTGAGCAGTTCTTC. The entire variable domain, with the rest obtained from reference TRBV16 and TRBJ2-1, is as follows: GEEVAQTPKHLVRGEGQKAKLYCAPIKGHSYVFWYQQVLKNEFKFLISFQNENVFDETGMPKERFSAKCLPNSPCSLEIQATKLEDSAVYFCASSRLAGEQFFGPGTRLTVL.

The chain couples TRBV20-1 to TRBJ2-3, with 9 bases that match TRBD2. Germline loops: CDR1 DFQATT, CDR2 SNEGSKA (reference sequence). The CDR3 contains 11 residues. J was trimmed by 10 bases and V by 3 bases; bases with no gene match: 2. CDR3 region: CSARERGAQYF. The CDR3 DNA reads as TGCAGTGCTAGGGAGCGGGGGGCGCAGTATTTT.

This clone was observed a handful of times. As DNA, the CDR3 is TGTGCCAGCCATCTCCAGGGGGCTTCTCGGGAGCTGTTTTTT. Its translation: CASHLQGASRELFF. The gene calls are TRBV2 and TRBJ2-2, with 8 bases identical to TRBD1. The CDR3 runs 14 residues. J gave up 9 bases and V 8 bases, and 11 bases lay outside the gene matches. From germline, CDR1 is SNHLY and CDR2 FYNNEI. The full variable domain, with the rest looked up from reference TRBV2 and TRBJ2-2, is EPEVTQTPSHQVTQMGQEVILRCVPISNHLYFYWYRQILGQKVEFLVSFYNNEISEKSEIFDDQFSVERPDGSNFTLKIRSTKLEDSAMYFCASHLQGASRELFFGEGSRLTVL.